The sample holds one count of the clone carrying this T cell receptor beta chain. The antigen is not known. The data are from a study of shared clonotypes between healthy human individuals. Naive CD8 cells lacked CD45RO, underwent positive selection for CCR7 and left out terminally differentiated effector memory CD45RA+ cells. The method was immunoSEQ multiplex PCR; TCRdb's version includes in-frame clones alone and lacks a portion of them. The sample has about 2.2 million clones, 80% to 95% seen once. Study-level results: Generally, naive subsets came out with larger estimated richness than memory subsets.

The material sequenced was naive CD8+ T cells from PBMCs. This clonotype was obtained from a man between 18 and 35 years old in good health. Some clones in this sample may be carry-over from other donors' samples.

CDR3 in amino acids: CASSLAGRDDSNQPQHF. The DNA for the CDR3 is TGTGCCAGCAGCTTGGCCGGTAGGGACGATAGCAATCAGCCCCAGCATTTT. The chain is built from TRBV5-4 and TRBJ1-5, with a tentative D call TRBD1 (5 bases). The germline V and J ends were trimmed by 0 bases and 0 bases, with 13 bases remaining between them. This CDR3 spans 17 amino acids. Germline lookup yields CDR1 SGHNT and CDR2 YYREEE (reference sequence).